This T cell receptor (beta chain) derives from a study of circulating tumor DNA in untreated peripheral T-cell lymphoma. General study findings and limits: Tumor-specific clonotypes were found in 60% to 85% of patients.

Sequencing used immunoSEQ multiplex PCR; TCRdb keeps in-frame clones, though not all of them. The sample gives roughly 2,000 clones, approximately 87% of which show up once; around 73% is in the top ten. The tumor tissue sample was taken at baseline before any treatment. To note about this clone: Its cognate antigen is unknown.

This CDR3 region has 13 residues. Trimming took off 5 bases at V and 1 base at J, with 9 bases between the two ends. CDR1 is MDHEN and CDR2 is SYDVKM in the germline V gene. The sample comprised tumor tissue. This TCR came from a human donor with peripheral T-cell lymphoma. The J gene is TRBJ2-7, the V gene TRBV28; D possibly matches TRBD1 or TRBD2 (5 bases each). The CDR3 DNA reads TGTGCCAGCAGTAGGGACGGATCCTACGAGCAGTACTTC. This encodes CASSRDGSYEQYF.